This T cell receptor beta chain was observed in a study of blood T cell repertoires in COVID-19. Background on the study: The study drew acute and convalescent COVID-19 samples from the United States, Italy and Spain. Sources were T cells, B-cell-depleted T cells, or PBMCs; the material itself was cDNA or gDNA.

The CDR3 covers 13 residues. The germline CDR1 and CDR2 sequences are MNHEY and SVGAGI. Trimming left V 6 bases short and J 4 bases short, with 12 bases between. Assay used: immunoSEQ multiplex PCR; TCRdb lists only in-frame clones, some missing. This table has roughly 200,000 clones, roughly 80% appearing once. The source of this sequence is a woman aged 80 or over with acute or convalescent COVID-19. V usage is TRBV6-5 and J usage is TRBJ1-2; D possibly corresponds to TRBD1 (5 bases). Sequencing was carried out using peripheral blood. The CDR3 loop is CASSRGEVYGYTF. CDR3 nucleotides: TGTGCCAGCAGCCGAGGGGAGGTCTATGGCTACACCTTC.